A selection of T cell receptor beta chains follows, all from one sample in a study of T cells expressing NK-cell markers. TCRdb reprocessed the 5' RACE reads and keeps a single row for each CDR3 protein, giving no DNA. The sample totals 150,000 to 170,000 distinct CDR3 sequences. The source material was blood T cells: a sorted CD56 or NKG2C T cell subset, CD4+ or CD8+ T cells, or bulk PBMC T cells (not recorded which). The receptors were gathered from a woman in her forties or fifties in good health. CDR3s include the opening cysteine and the closing phenylalanine or tryptophan.

V,J,CDR3
TRBV2,TRBJ2-1,CASSDQTSGRSYNEQFF
TRBV5-8,TRBJ2-5,CASSFRTAQETQYF
TRBV6-6,TRBJ2-5,CASRTGRETQYF
TRBV27,TRBJ2-3,CASSPGTEGADTQYF
TRBV29-1,TRBJ2-2,CSVVFNGELFF
TRBV27,TRBJ2-3,CASSVLPDGDTQYF
TRBV6-6,TRBJ1-4,CASSYSVGLTTNEKLFF
TRBV9,TRBJ2-2,CASSDASSGRFTGELFF
TRBV29-1,TRBJ1-1,CSIPLLGNTEAFF
TRBV6-1,TRBJ2-5,CASNGWQETQYF
TRBV7-9,TRBJ1-1,CASSPPDRGVTEAFF
TRBV13,TRBJ2-1,CASSPPDRGNEQFF
TRBV18,TRBJ2-2,CASSPPLNGRPVGTGELFF
TRBV7-6,TRBJ2-1,CASSLTDSYNEQFF
TRBV5-1,TRBJ2-6,CASSWEGQSSGANVLTF
TRBV20-1,TRBJ1-1,CSAKRDRWLAFF
TRBV6-4,TRBJ2-1,CASSTGTFSHNEQFF
TRBV7-9,TRBJ2-7,CASSRTLSDGYEQYF
TRBV14,TRBJ2-7,CASSQAQVYEQYF
TRBV12-5,TRBJ1-5,CASGIGTFNQPQHF
TRBV7-4,TRBJ2-5,CASSCPGTGLETQYF
TRBV27,TRBJ2-5,CASRQIGAGTKETQYF
TRBV11-2,TRBJ2-1,CASLGDSGYNEQFF